This entry features one TCR beta chain sequence. Its cognate antigen is unknown. Library preparation for TCR beta used quantitative 5'-RACE with molecular barcodes. MiXCR, applied by TCRdb to the 5' RACE reads, yields one record per CDR3 protein. The sample carries around 130,000 distinct CDR3 sequences, about a sixth recorded once. The entry originates in a study of CD8 T cells in ankylosing spondylitis. Study-level results: Those disease-linked clones were CD8+; they were also relatively rare in peripheral blood. What appeared characteristic of ankylosing spondylitis blood was a TCR beta motif of eight highly homologous variants. Disease-associated clones were reportedly significantly overrepresented in matched ankylosing spondylitis synovial fluid.

Germline CDR1 is SGHAT and CDR2 is FQNNGV. Unmatched junction bases numbered 7, after V lost 3 bases and J lost 2 bases. The CDR3 totals 17 residues. Sample: blood, either unsorted or a sorted T cell fraction (not recorded which). This chain connects TRBV11-2 to TRBJ2-1; TRBD1 matches 10 bases. This TCR derives from a male donor with ankylosing spondylitis. The CDR3 is CASSFSPGQGAYNEQFF. In DNA form, the CDR3 reads TGTGCCAGCAGCTTTTCACCCGGACAGGGGGCCTACAATGAGCAGTTCTTC.